The 31 T cell receptor beta chains in this list originate from one sample, sequenced in a study of shared clonotypes between healthy human individuals. Profiled with immunoSEQ multiplex PCR; TCRdb holds only in-frame clones, not every one. The table lists more than 2 million clones, 85% to 95% of them singletons. Sequencing was done on a sample of naive CD4+ T cells sorted from blood. As to subset: CD45RA+ positively selected. All receptors derive from a young man in good health.

Here the CDR3 DNA reads TGCAGCTTCCGGGACAGGGTGCAAGAGACCCAGTACTTC. This gives the protein CSFRDRVQETQYF. V and J are TRBV29-1 and TRBJ2-5, with 9 bases that match TRBD1. CDR3 size: 13 residues. Germline CDR1 reads SQVTM; CDR2 reads ANQGSEA. With 8 bases clipped from V and 2 bases from J, the junction kept 6 bases outside the gene matches.

This chain joins TRBV5-1 and TRBJ2-2, with D maybe TRBD2 (5 bases). Germline lookup yields CDR1 SGHRS and CDR2 YFSETQ. The CDR3 is 14 residues long. Trimming left V 6 bases short and J 5 bases short, with 14 bases between. CDR3 protein: CASNLGRGTGELFF. CDR3 sequence (DNA): TGCGCCAGCAACTTAGGACGGGGAACCGGGGAGCTGTTTTTT.

The V gene is TRBV5-1, the J gene TRBJ2-5, with 11 bases lining up with TRBD2. Trimming took 4 bases from V and 3 from J; bases not matched to a gene: 5. CDR3 size: 15 residues. The germline CDR1 and CDR2 sequences are SGHRS and YFSETQ. The CDR3 DNA sequence: TGCGCCAGCAGCCGCGGGACTAGCGGCGAAGAGACCCAGTACTTC. It yields the protein CASSRGTSGEETQYF.

This chain uses TRBV2 with TRBJ2-1; TRBD2 matches at 14 bases. The J segment lost 9 bases and the V segment lost 1 base, leaving 17 bases of the junction unmatched. Germline loops: CDR1 SNHLY, CDR2 FYNNEI. This CDR3 spans 20 amino acids. The CDR3 here is CASSEVPGLAGVSVLAEQFF. CDR3 DNA: TGTGCCAGCAGTGAAGTTCCGGGACTAGCGGGAGTGAGCGTCCTTGCTGAGCAGTTCTTC.

This clone appeared once. The chain uses TRBV2 and TRBJ1-1; no clear D. The germline V gene has CDR1 SNHLY and CDR2 FYNNEI. The CDR3 totals 15 residues. Trimming pared 0 bases from V and 8 bases from J, leaving 16 bases between. CDR3 protein: CASSEALLVLAEAFF. The DNA for the CDR3 is TGTGCCAGCAGTGAAGCGCTTTTAGTCTTAGCCGAAGCTTTCTTT. The full variable domain, in which reference TRBV2 and TRBJ1-1 provide the parts outside the CDR3, is EPEVTQTPSHQVTQMGQEVILRCVPISNHLYFYWYRQILGQKVEFLVSFYNNEISEKSEIFDDQFSVERPDGSNFTLKIRSTKLEDSAMYFCASSEALLVLAEAFFGQGTRLTVV.

In its sample, this clone was seen once. This sample also contains other DNA sequences that code for the same CDR3. The chain links TRBV19 to TRBJ1-2; TRBD1 might be the D (5 bases). There are 13 residues in the CDR3. Germline V gene lookup returns CDR1 LNHDA and CDR2 SQIVND (reference sequence). Between the trimmed V and J ends, which lost 5 bases and 0 bases, there was a span of 7 bases. In DNA, the CDR3 is TGTGCCAGTAGTTCCAGGGCTAACTATGGCTACACCTTC. Its protein is CASSSRANYGYTF.

V and J are TRBV7-9 and TRBJ2-3; the match to TRBD2 covers 8 bases. With V trimmed by 2 bases and J by 2 bases, 12 bases remained unmatched. CDR1 and CDR2 from the germline V gene are SEHNR and FQNEAQ (reference sequence). The CDR3 extends over 18 amino acids. The CDR3 nucleotides are TGTGCCAGCAGCTTATCGTTGTTCACTAGCGGAGTCACAGATACGCAGTATTTT. Protein sequence: CASSLSLFTSGVTDTQYF.

V is TRBV6-5 and J is TRBJ2-1; D ambiguous. CDR1 and CDR2 (germline): MNHEY, SVGAGI. V shed 6 bases and J shed 10 bases, with 13 bases lying between them. CDR3 length: 12 amino acids. The CDR3 DNA is TGTGCCAGCAGCCGACTCCTTGGGGAGCAGTTCTTC. Its protein is CASSRLLGEQFF.

This clone is a singleton in its sample. The rearrangement joins TRBV7-8 to TRBJ1-5, with D possibly being TRBD1 (6 bases). The CDR3 covers 15 residues. Germline CDR1 is SGHVS and CDR2 is FQNEAQ. V lost 1 base to trimming and J lost 2 bases, with 9 bases between them. CDR3 bases: TGTGCCAGCAGCTTAGTACAGGGTGGCAATCAGCCCCAGCATTTT. Amino acids: CASSLVQGGNQPQHF.

The chain is built from TRBV9 and TRBJ1-1; D is perhaps TRBD1 (5 bases). This CDR3 has 12 residues. The V gene's germline CDR1 is SGDLS and CDR2 YYNGEE. Trimming cost V 2 bases and J 8 bases, with 10 bases left between them. DNA of the CDR3: TGTGCCAGCAGCGTCAATCAGGGAGAAGCTTTCTTT. Translated: CASSVNQGEAFF. Full variable domain (outside the CDR3, taken from reference TRBV9 and TRBJ1-1): DSGVTQTPKHLITATGQRVTLRCSPRSGDLSVYWYQQSLDQGLQFLIQYYNGEERAKGNILERFSAQQFPDLHSELNLSSLELGDSALYFCASSVNQGEAFFGQGTRLTVV.

This clone showed up just once. The chain has TRBV9 and TRBJ2-2; 8 bases are shared with TRBD1. V dropped 4 bases and J dropped 4; count of bases not matched to a gene: 9. This CDR3 has 16 amino acids. Germline CDR1 SGDLS, CDR2 YYNGEE. Here the CDR3 reads CASSPYGQGGTGELFF. For the CDR3, the DNA is TGTGCCAGCAGCCCCTACGGACAGGGAGGCACCGGGGAGCTGTTTTTT.

The rearrangement joins TRBV10-3 to TRBJ2-7, with D possibly matching TRBD2 (6 bases). CDR1 ENHRY and CDR2 SYGVKD come from the germline V gene. Trimming shortened V by 0 bases and J by 6 bases, and 18 bases separated the two germline ends. The CDR3 runs to 16 residues. CDR3 sequence reads: CAISESGAGLNGEQYF. The CDR3 DNA sequence: TGTGCCATCAGTGAGTCAGGTGCGGGACTCAATGGCGAGCAGTACTTC.

The chain uses TRBV5-1 and TRBJ2-1; 9 bases align to TRBD1. The V gene end was trimmed by 3 bases and the J gene end by 0 bases; junction bases not matched to a gene: 13. Germline V gene lookup returns CDR1 SGHRS and CDR2 YFSETQ. The CDR3 has 19 residues. CDR3 in DNA: TGCGCCAGCAGCTCCGGAGGACAGGGGCCCTTTAGCTCCTACAATGAGCAGTTCTTC. Its protein is CASSSGGQGPFSSYNEQFF.

This clone showed up just once. The chain carries TRBV15 and TRBJ2-7; perhaps TRBD2 as D (6 bases). CDR1 LNHNV and CDR2 YYDKDF come from the germline V gene (reference sequence). V was shortened by 1 base and J by 0 bases, with 10 bases between the two germline ends. The CDR3 is 15 residues long. The CDR3 DNA sequence: TGTGCCACCAGCAGAGGGGCGGGATCCTCCTACGAGCAGTACTTC. As protein: CATSRGAGSSYEQYF.

The table lists this clone with a few counts. The V gene is TRBV5-4, the J gene TRBJ2-2, with a possible D match to TRBD1 (6 bases). Germline V CDR1 and CDR2: SGHNT, YYREEE (reference sequence). The CDR3 contains 16 residues. Deletions cut 4 bases from V and 5 bases from J, with 18 bases between. CDR3: CASSSQTGSMTGELFF. For the CDR3, the DNA is TGTGCCAGCAGCAGCCAAACAGGGTCTATGACCGGGGAGCTGTTTTTT. The variable domain in full, completed from reference TRBV5-4 and TRBJ2-2, reads ETGVTQSPTHLIKTRGQQVTLRCSSQSGHNTVSWYQQALGQGPQFIFQYYREEENGRGNFPPRFSGLQFPNYSSELNVNALELDDSALYLCASSSQTGSMTGELFFGEGSRLTVL.

The genes are TRBV19 and TRBJ2-3; a possible D gene is TRBD2 (6 bases). V gave up 3 bases and J gave up 2 bases, with 15 bases separating them. CDR1 and CDR2 from the germline V gene are LNHDA and SQIVND (reference sequence). The CDR3 runs 16 residues. In nucleotides, the CDR3 is TGTGCCAGTAGTATTCGGCCAGCGGGCCTCACAGATACGCAGTATTTT. Its protein product is CASSIRPAGLTDTQYF.

In DNA, the CDR3 is TGTGCCAGCAGCTTGGGGCCTAGGAGTGAGCAGTTCTTC. Translation gives CASSLGPRSEQFF. The chain employs TRBV5-5 and TRBJ2-1; D gene unclear. CDR3 length: 13 amino acids. Germline CDR1 SGHKS, CDR2 YYEKEE (reference sequence). The V end was cut by 0 bases, the J end by 9 bases, with 10 bases between.

This rearrangement joins TRBV30 to TRBJ1-5, with D possibly matching TRBD1 (6 bases). V shed 2 bases and J shed 2 bases, with 13 bases lying between them. Germline V gene data show CDR1 as GTSNPN and CDR2 as SVGIG (reference sequence). The CDR3 is made up of 15 amino acids. This CDR3 is CAWSLTGAGNQPQHF. The DNA for the CDR3 is TGTGCCTGGAGTCTGACAGGCGCCGGCAATCAGCCCCAGCATTTT.

V and J are TRBV11-3 and TRBJ2-3; possible D gene TRBD1, 6 bases. V lost 5 bases, J lost 10 bases, and 22 bases lay in between. Per germline, CDR1 SGHNT and CDR2 YENEEA. The CDR3 spans 15 residues. In nucleotides, the CDR3 is TGTGCCAGCAGCCCCCGGTCGGGACACGGGGACCCGCAGTATTTT. Amino acids: CASSPRSGHGDPQYF.

This clone appeared a single time. V is TRBV7-2 and J is TRBJ1-4, with 8 bases aligning to TRBD1. The CDR3 is 14 amino acids. The trim removed 5 bases at V and 10 bases at J, leaving 9 bases unmatched. CDR1 SGHTA and CDR2 FQGNSA come from the germline V gene. The CDR3 region is CASSTDRALGKLFF. DNA of the CDR3: TGTGCCAGCAGCACGGACAGGGCGCTTGGAAAACTGTTTTTT.

The V gene is TRBV19, the J gene TRBJ2-7; D is possibly TRBD1 (5 bases). Looked up from germline, CDR1 is LNHDA and CDR2 is SQIVND (reference sequence). This CDR3 contains 13 residues. V lost 1 base and J 6 bases, leaving 10 bases between the germline ends. CDR3 sequence reads: CASSIGRDGEQYF. The CDR3 bases are TGTGCCAGTAGTATAGGCAGGGATGGCGAGCAGTACTTC.

The rearrangement joins TRBV4-3 to TRBJ1-4; 9 nucleotides align to TRBD1. CDR1 LGHNA and CDR2 YSLEER come from the germline V gene. The J segment lost 8 bases and the V segment lost 4 bases, leaving 8 bases of the junction unmatched. This CDR3 comprises 15 residues. This CDR3 is CASSRGRDRDEKLFF. CDR3 nucleotides: TGCGCCAGCAGCCGCGGCCGGGACAGGGACGAAAAACTGTTTTTT.

In this sample, this clone turned up once. Other DNA sequences in the sample encode the same CDR3. The J gene is TRBJ1-2, the V gene TRBV30; D may be TRBD1 (5 bases). This CDR3 contains 12 residues. V dropped 3 bases and J dropped 0 bases, with 5 bases sitting between them. Germline V gene lookup returns CDR1 GTSNPN and CDR2 SVGIG (reference sequence). Here the CDR3 reads CAWRGANYGYTF. CDR3 sequence (DNA): TGTGCCTGGAGAGGGGCTAACTATGGCTACACCTTC.

With respect to this clone: The same CDR3 arises from other DNA sequences in this sample as well. The J gene is TRBJ2-7, the V gene TRBV9, with 8 positions matching TRBD1. Trimming cost V 0 bases and J 2 bases; bases outside gene matches: 4. The CDR3 loop spans 15 amino acids. Germline V gene lookup returns CDR1 SGDLS and CDR2 YYNGEE. CDR3 sequence reads: CASSVAPGQAYEQYF. The CDR3 bases are TGTGCCAGCAGCGTAGCTCCGGGACAGGCCTACGAGCAGTACTTC.

The chain joins TRBV5-1 to TRBJ2-3; D gene uncertain. V lost 3 bases and J 4 bases, leaving 9 bases between the germline ends. CDR1 is SGHRS, CDR2 YFSETQ, per germline. CDR3 length: 13 residues. CDR3 in amino acids: CASSSVSADTQYF. CDR3 DNA sequence: TGCGCCAGCAGCTCGGTCTCCGCAGATACGCAGTATTTT.

The chain couples TRBV19 to TRBJ2-7, with 7 nucleotides matching TRBD2. J gave up 3 bases and V 4 bases, and 6 bases lay outside the gene matches. The CDR3 sequence is 14 residues long. Germline CDR1 reads LNHDA; CDR2 reads SQIVND (reference sequence). CDR3 protein: CASSKKRGLYEQYF. The CDR3 DNA reads TGTGCCAGTAGTAAGAAGCGGGGCCTCTACGAGCAGTACTTC.

The chain joins TRBV6-1 to TRBJ1-1, with TRBD1 as a possible D gene (5 bases). V was clipped by 1 base and J by 4 bases, with 10 bases between them. The CDR3 totals 14 residues. CDR1 and CDR2 from the germline V gene are MNHNS and SASEGT. This chain's CDR3 is CASSEDRRTTEAFF. The CDR3 coding sequence is TGTGCCAGCAGTGAAGACAGGCGGACCACTGAAGCTTTCTTT.

This rearrangement joins TRBV5-1 to TRBJ2-7; 9 bases fit TRBD1. Unmatched junction bases numbered 11, after V lost 3 bases and J lost 7 bases. The CDR3 sequence is 15 residues long. Germline values: CDR1 SGHRS, CDR2 YFSETQ. The CDR3 sequence is CASSSGTGPLGEQYF. For the CDR3, the DNA is TGCGCCAGCAGCTCCGGGACAGGGCCCCTCGGGGAGCAGTACTTC.

This clone occurred a few times. V usage is TRBV6-5 and J usage is TRBJ1-6, with 8 positions matching TRBD1. CDR1 is MNHEY, CDR2 SVGAGI, per germline. There are 15 residues in the CDR3. The V and J ends lost 6 bases and 7 bases, in that order; junction bases with no gene match: 8. The CDR3 spells CASRTGQGVNSPLHF. DNA of the CDR3: TGTGCCAGCAGGACCGGACAGGGTGTCAATTCACCCCTCCACTTT.

This chain links TRBV6-6 with TRBJ2-4, with TRBD1 matching 7 bases. The CDR3 has 16 amino acids. The junction had 5 bases not matched to a gene; V was cut back by 0 bases and J by 3 bases. Germline V gives CDR1 MNHNY, CDR2 SVGAGI (reference sequence). As DNA, the CDR3 is TGTGCCAGCAGTTACTCCCTTGACAGGGACAAAAACATTCAGTACTTC. Translating gives CASSYSLDRDKNIQYF.

CDR3 sequence reads: CAIRKVPGLADFGTGELFF. DNA of the CDR3: TGTGCCATCAGGAAAGTACCGGGACTAGCGGACTTTGGAACCGGGGAGCTGTTTTTT. This sequence joins TRBV10-3 and TRBJ2-2; 11 nucleotides align to TRBD2. Germline V gene sequence: CDR1 ENHRY, CDR2 SYGVKD. The CDR3 sequence is 19 residues long. The V gene end was trimmed by 6 bases and the J gene end by 5 bases; junction bases not matched to a gene: 17.